This is a list of T cell receptor beta chains from one sample in a study of OX40 agonist ivuxolimab in advanced cancers. Profiling relied on immunoSEQ multiplex PCR, and the TCRdb table lists in-frame clones only, not all of them. This sample yields roughly 110,000 clones, of which about nine tenths are seen a single time; more than 0.4% belongs to the top ten. The sequenced sample was CD4+ or CD8+ T cells sorted from blood, obtained in a trial of the OX40 agonist ivuxolimab. These receptors were collected from an adult with an advanced solid tumor such as melanoma, head and neck, liver or kidney cancer. Both conserved end residues are part of each CDR3. A D gene is named only where the DNA matches it firmly. Expanded clones are given a class, and other clones once, few, many or no size at all.

CDR3 protein,CDR3 DNA,J gene,clone size,V gene,CDR3 length,D gene
CASSQIQQGAFSF,TGTGCCAGCAGCCAGATACAACAGGGGGCCTTTTCCTTT,TRBJ1-1,-,TRBV14,13,TRBD1
CASSLVGRGAYEQYF,TGTGCCAGCAGCTTAGTAGGGCGTGGCGCTTACGAGCAGTACTTC,TRBJ2-7,-,TRBV7-2,15,-
CASSSQENTEAFF,TGTGCCAGCAGCTCCCAGGAGAACACTGAAGCTTTCTTT,TRBJ1-1,-,TRBV5-4,13,-
CASSIGTGNTEAFF,TGTGCCAGCAGTATTGGGACAGGGAACACTGAAGCTTTCTTT,TRBJ1-1,-,TRBV28,14,TRBD1
CASSPTDSAGGGDTQYF,TGTGCCAGCTCCCCAACGGATTCAGCGGGGGGAGGAGATACGCAGTATTTT,TRBJ2-3,-,TRBV18,17,TRBD2
CASSETGLWTDTQYF,TGTGCCAGCAGTGAAACAGGGTTGTGGACAGATACGCAGTATTTT,TRBJ2-3,-,TRBV6-1,15,-
CASNGLGGEKLFF,TGTGCCAGTAATGGCCTCGGAGGCGAAAAACTGTTTTTT,TRBJ1-4,-,TRBV19,13,-
CASSPGEAGANVLTF,TGTGCCAGCTCACCCGGGGAGGCAGGGGCCAACGTCCTGACTTTC,TRBJ2-6,once,TRBV18,15,-
CASSPTSGGPLSSYEQYF,TGTGCCAGCAGCCCGACTAGCGGGGGGCCACTGAGCTCCTACGAGCAGTACTTC,TRBJ2-7,-,TRBV11-2,18,TRBD2
CASSQGWTEAFF,TGTGCCAGCAGCCAAGGGTGGACTGAAGCTTTCTTT,TRBJ1-1,-,TRBV11-3,12,-
CASSAQDSRRSPLHF,TGTGCCAGCAGCGCTCAAGACAGTAGACGTTCACCCCTCCACTTT,TRBJ1-6,-,TRBV7-2,15,-
CAWSVGGSNQPQHF,TGTGCCTGGAGTGTAGGCGGCAGCAATCAGCCCCAGCATTTT,TRBJ1-5,-,TRBV30,14,-
CASSPTGGPFEQFF,TGTGCCAGCAGTCCGACGGGGGGGCCGTTTGAGCAGTTCTTC,TRBJ2-1,-,TRBV28,14,TRBD2
CASSPTGQGFQPQHF,TGTGCCAGCAGCCCGACGGGACAGGGGTTCCAGCCCCAGCATTTT,TRBJ1-5,once,TRBV9,15,TRBD1
CASSKGQGNEQFF,TGTGCCAGCAGCAAGGGACAGGGAAATGAGCAGTTCTTC,TRBJ2-1,-,TRBV9,13,TRBD1
CASSPGRSRTDTQYF,TGTGCCAGCAGCCCGGGACGGTCCCGCACAGATACGCAGTATTTT,TRBJ2-3,-,TRBV11-2,15,-
CAGSPMRWAGELFF,TGTGCCGGCAGCCCTATGAGGTGGGCCGGGGAGCTGTTTTTT,TRBJ2-2,-,TRBV6-5,14,-
CASSLEGTGSSYNEQFF,TGCGCCAGCAGCTTGGAAGGGACAGGGAGCTCCTACAATGAGCAGTTCTTC,TRBJ2-1,-,TRBV5-1,17,TRBD1
CASSTLAGDRTDTQYF,TGTGCCAGTAGTACTCTAGCGGGGGATAGAACAGATACGCAGTATTTT,TRBJ2-3,once,TRBV19,16,TRBD2
CASNAGVREKLFF,TGTGCCAGTAACGCGGGAGTAAGGGAAAAACTGTTTTTT,TRBJ1-4,few,TRBV19,13,-
CASSYGGPGRETQYF,TGTGCCAGCAGTTACGGGGGGCCGGGGAGGGAGACCCAGTACTTC,TRBJ2-5,-,TRBV6-6,15,-
CASSEWQGATEAFF,TGTGCCAGCAGTGAATGGCAGGGAGCCACTGAAGCTTTCTTT,TRBJ1-1,few,TRBV6-4,14,-
CASSRSRTAPLNEQFF,TGCGCCAGCAGCCGTTCCCGGACAGCGCCGCTCAATGAGCAGTTCTTC,TRBJ2-1,-,TRBV5-1,16,-
CASSQESRQGNEKLFF,TGCGCCAGCAGCCAAGAGAGCCGGCAGGGGAATGAAAAACTGTTTTTT,TRBJ1-4,-,TRBV4-1,16,-
CARSFDRAYGYTF,TGTGCCAGAAGTTTTGACAGAGCCTATGGCTACACCTTC,TRBJ1-2,-,TRBV5-3,13,-
CASSTKGRDTQYF,TGTGCCAGCAGCACAAAAGGGAGAGATACGCAGTATTTT,TRBJ2-3,-,TRBV6-5,13,-
CASTEGSYTNIQYF,TGTGCCAGCACCGAGGGTTCCTACACCAACATTCAGTACTTC,TRBJ2-4,-,TRBV6-1,14,-
CASSSSGTSIYGYTF,TGTGCCAGCAGCTCTTCCGGGACTTCAATTTATGGCTACACCTTC,TRBJ1-2,-,TRBV7-8,15,-
CAPKREQYF,TGTGCCCCTAAGAGGGAGCAGTACTTC,TRBJ2-7,-,TRBV6-4,9,-
CASSLYGETQYF,TGTGCCAGCAGCTTATACGGAGAGACCCAGTACTTC,TRBJ2-5,-,TRBV7-2,12,-
CASSDAWTGKGSEAFF,TGTGCCAGCAGTGACGCTTGGACAGGAAAAGGTTCTGAAGCTTTCTTT,TRBJ1-1,-,TRBV6-1,16,TRBD1
CASTPQEGASNQPQHF,TGTGCCAGTACCCCACAGGAGGGGGCAAGCAATCAGCCCCAGCATTTT,TRBJ1-5,-,TRBV19,16,TRBD1
CASSLGSGGQDTQYF,TGCGCCAGCAGCTTGGGTTCCGGGGGGCAGGATACGCAGTATTTT,TRBJ2-3,-,TRBV5-1,15,-
CASSSPTVRNEQFF,TGTGCCAGCAGCTCCCCCACCGTGAGGAATGAGCAGTTCTTC,TRBJ2-1,-,TRBV7-2,14,-
CASSETLLSGAANQPQHF,TGTGCCAGCAGTGAAACTCTTCTTTCCGGGGCGGCAAATCAGCCCCAGCATTTT,TRBJ1-5,-,TRBV6-1,18,-
CASSEGGGRNEQFF,TGTGCCAGCAGCGAGGGGGGGGGCCGGAATGAGCAGTTCTTC,TRBJ2-1,-,TRBV2,14,-
CASSWSSGQYF,TGTGCCAGCAGCTGGAGTAGCGGGCAGTATTTT,TRBJ2-3,-,TRBV28,11,-
CASSSESEGAEQYF,TGTGCCAGCAGCTCCGAATCAGAGGGCGCCGAGCAGTACTTC,TRBJ2-7,-,TRBV11-2,14,-
CASSPGLAGYGDTQYF,TGTGCCAGCAGCCCGGGACTAGCGGGGTACGGAGATACGCAGTATTTT,TRBJ2-3,-,TRBV7-2,16,TRBD2
CASSSGLAPGGELFF,TGTGCCAGCAGCTCCGGACTAGCGCCCGGGGGGGAGCTGTTTTTT,TRBJ2-2,once,TRBV11-3,15,TRBD2
CASSLVQHPRTDTQYF,TGTGCCAGCAGCTTAGTCCAACACCCCCGAACAGATACGCAGTATTTT,TRBJ2-3,-,TRBV7-9,16,-